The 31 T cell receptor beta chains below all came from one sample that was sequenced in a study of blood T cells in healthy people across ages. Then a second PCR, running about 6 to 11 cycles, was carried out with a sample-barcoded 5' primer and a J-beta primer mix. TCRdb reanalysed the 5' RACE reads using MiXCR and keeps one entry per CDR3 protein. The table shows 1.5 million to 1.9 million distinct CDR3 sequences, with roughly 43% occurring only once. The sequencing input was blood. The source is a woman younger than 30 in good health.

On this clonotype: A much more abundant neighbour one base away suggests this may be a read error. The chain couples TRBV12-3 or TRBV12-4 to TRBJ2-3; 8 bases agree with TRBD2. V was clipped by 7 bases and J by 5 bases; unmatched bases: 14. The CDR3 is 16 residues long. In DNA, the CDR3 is TGTGCCAGCACCCCGACTAGCGAGATTTCCAAAGATACGCAGTATTTT. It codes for CASTPTSEISKDTQYF.

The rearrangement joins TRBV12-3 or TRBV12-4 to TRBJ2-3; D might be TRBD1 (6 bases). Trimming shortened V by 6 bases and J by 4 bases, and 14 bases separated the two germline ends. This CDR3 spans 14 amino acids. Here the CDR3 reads CASSDTTGPDTQYF. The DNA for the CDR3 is TGTGCCAGCAGCGATACGACAGGCCCAGATACGCAGTATTTT.

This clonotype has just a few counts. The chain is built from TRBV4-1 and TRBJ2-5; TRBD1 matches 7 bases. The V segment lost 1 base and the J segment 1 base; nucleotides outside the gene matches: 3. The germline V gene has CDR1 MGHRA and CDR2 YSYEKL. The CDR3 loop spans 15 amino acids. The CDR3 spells CASSQADRVQETQYF. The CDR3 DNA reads TGCGCCAGCAGCCAAGCCGACAGGGTCCAAGAGACCCAGTACTTC.

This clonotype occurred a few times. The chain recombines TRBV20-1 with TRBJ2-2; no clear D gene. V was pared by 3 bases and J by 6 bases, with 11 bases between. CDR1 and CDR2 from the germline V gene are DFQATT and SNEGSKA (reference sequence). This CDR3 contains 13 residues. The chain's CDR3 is CSASKSRSGELFF. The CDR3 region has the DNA TGCAGTGCTAGTAAATCGCGATCCGGGGAGCTGTTTTTT.

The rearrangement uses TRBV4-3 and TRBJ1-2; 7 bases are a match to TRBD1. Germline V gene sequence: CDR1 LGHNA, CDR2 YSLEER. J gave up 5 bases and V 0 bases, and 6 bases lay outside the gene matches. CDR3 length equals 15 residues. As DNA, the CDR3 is TGCGCCAGCAGCCAAGATAGCAGGGGGTGGTATGGCTACACCTTC. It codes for CASSQDSRGWYGYTF.

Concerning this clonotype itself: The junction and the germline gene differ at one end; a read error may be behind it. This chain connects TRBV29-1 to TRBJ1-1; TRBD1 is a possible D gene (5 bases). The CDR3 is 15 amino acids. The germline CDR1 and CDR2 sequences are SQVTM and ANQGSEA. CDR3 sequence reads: CGVVSPRRANTEAFF. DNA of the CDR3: TGCGGCGTTGTATCCCCCCGCAGGGCGAACACTGAAGCTTTCTTT.

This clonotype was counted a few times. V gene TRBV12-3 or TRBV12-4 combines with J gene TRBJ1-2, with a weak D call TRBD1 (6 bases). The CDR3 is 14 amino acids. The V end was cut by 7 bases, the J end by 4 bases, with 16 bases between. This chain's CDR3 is CASTLGGGGYGYTF. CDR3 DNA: TGTGCCAGCACCCTGGGTGGGGGCGGCTATGGCTACACCTTC.

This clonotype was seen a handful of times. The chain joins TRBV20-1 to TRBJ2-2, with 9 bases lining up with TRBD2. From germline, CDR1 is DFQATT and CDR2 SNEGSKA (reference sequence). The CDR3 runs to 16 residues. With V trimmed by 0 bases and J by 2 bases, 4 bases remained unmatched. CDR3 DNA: TGCAGTGCTAGAGATGAGGGGACTAGCAACACCGGGGAGCTGTTTTTT. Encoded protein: CSARDEGTSNTGELFF.

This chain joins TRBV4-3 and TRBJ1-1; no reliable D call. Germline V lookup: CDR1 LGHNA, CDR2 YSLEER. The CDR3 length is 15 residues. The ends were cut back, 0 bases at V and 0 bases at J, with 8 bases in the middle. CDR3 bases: TGCGCCAGCAGCCAAGATCTGGCGGTGAACACTGAAGCTTTCTTT. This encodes CASSQDLAVNTEAFF.

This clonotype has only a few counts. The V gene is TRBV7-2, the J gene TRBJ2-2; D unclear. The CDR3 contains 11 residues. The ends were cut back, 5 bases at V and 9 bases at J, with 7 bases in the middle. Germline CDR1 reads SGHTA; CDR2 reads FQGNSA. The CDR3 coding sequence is TGTGCCAGCAGCCCGTGGCGGGAGCTGTTTTTT. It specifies CASSPWRELFF. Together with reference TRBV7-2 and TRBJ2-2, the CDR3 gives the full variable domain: GAGVSQSPSNKVTEKGKDVELRCDPISGHTALYWYRQSLGQGLEFLIYFQGNSAPDKSGLPSDRFSAERTGGSVSTLTIQRTQQEDSAVYLCASSPWRELFFGEGSRLTVL.

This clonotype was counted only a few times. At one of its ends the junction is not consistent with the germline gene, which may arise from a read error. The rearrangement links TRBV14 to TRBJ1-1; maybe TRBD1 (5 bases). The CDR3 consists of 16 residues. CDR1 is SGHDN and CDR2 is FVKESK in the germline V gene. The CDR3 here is CASSEDWGRVNTEAFF. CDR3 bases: TGTGCCAGCAGCGAAGATTGGGGCAGGGTGAACACTGAAGCTTTCTTT.

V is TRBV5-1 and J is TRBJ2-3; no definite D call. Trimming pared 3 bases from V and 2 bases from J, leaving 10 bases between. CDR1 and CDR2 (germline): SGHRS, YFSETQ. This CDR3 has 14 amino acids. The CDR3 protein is CASSSQLNTDTQYF. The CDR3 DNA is TGCGCCAGCAGCTCCCAGCTAAACACAGATACGCAGTATTTT. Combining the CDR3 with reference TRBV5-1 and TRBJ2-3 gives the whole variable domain KAGVTQTPRYLIKTRGQQVTLSCSPISGHRSVSWYQQTPGQGLQFLFEYFSETQRNKGNFPGRFSGRQFSNSRSEMNVSTLELGDSALYLCASSSQLNTDTQYFGPGTRLTVL.

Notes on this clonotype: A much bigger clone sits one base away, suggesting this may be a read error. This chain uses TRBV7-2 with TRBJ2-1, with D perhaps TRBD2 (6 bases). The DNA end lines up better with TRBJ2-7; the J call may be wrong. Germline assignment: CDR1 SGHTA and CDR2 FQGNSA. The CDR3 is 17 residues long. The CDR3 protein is CASSLVAGLSSYNEQYF. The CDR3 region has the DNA TGTGCCAGCAGCTTAGTTGCGGGACTCAGCTCCTACAATGAGCAGTACTTC.

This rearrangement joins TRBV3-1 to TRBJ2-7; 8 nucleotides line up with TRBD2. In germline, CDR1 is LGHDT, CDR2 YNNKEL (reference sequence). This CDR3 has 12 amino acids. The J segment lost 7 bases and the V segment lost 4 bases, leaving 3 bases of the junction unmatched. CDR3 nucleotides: TGTGCCAGCAGCCGCGGGGGGCTTGAGCAGTACTTC. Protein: CASSRGGLEQYF.

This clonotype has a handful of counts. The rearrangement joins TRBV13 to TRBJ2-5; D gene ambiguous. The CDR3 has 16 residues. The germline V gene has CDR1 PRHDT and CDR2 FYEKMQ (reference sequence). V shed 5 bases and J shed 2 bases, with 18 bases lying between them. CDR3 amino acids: CASSPLGKRIQETQYF. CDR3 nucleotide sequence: TGTGCCAGCAGCCCGCTAGGCAAGCGAATACAAGAGACCCAGTACTTC.

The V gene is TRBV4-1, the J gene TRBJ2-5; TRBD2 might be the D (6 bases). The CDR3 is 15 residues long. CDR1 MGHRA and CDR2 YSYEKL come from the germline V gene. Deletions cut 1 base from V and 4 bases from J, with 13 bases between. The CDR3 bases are TGCGCCAGCAGCCAAGGTGGAGGACTATCAGAGACCCAGTACTTC. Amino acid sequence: CASSQGGGLSETQYF.

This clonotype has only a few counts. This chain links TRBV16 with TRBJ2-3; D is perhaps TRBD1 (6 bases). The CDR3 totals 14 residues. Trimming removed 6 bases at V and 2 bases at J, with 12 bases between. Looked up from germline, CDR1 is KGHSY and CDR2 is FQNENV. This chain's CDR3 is CASSRQAATDTQYF. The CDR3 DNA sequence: TGTGCCAGCAGTCGACAGGCCGCCACAGATACGCAGTATTTT.

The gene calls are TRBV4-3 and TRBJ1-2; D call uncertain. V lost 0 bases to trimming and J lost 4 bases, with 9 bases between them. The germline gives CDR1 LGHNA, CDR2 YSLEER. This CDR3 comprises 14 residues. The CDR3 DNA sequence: TGCGCCAGCAGCCAAGATGAGGGAGTCTATGGCTACACCTTC. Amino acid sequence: CASSQDEGVYGYTF.

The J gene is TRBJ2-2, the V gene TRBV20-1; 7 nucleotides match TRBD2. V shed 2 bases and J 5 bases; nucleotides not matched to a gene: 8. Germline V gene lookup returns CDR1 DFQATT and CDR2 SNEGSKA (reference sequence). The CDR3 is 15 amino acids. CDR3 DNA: TGCAGTGCTAGAAATGCGGGGGTGCGGACCGGGGAGCTGTTTTTT. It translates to CSARNAGVRTGELFF.

CDR3 region: CSVAGASGELFF. In nucleotides, the CDR3 is TGCAGCGTTGCAGGGGCTTCCGGGGAGCTGTTTTTT. V is TRBV29-1 and J is TRBJ2-2, with D possibly TRBD1 on 6 matching bases. Trimming took 4 bases from V and 6 from J, leaving 9 bases between them. The V gene's germline CDR1 is SQVTM and CDR2 ANQGSEA. The CDR3 totals 12 residues.

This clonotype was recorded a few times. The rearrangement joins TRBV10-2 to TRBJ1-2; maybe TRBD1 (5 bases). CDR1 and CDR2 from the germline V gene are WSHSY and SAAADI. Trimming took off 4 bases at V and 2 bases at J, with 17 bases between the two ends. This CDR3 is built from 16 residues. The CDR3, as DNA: TGCGCCAGCAGTGCGCTTGGGGGGTTACTAAACTATGGCTACACCTTC. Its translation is CASSALGGLLNYGYTF.

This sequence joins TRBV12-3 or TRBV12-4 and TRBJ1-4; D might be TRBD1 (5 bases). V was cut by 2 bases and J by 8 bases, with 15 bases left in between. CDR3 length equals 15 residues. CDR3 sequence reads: CASSLLRGLKEKLFF. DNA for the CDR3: TGTGCCAGCAGTTTACTGAGGGGCCTTAAGGAAAAACTGTTTTTT.

The CDR3 coding sequence is TGTGCCAGCAGTTACGGGACTAGCGGGACCACAGATACGCAGTATTTT. Protein sequence: CASSYGTSGTTDTQYF. This chain uses TRBV6-5 with TRBJ2-3, with TRBD2 matching over 13 bases. The CDR3 is made up of 16 amino acids. Germline CDR1 reads MNHEY; CDR2 reads SVGAGI. J lost 2 bases, V lost 2 bases, and 1 base had no gene match.

CDR3 region: CASSRDFGYEQYF. The CDR3 coding sequence is TGTGCCAGCAGCCGGGACTTCGGATACGAGCAGTACTTC. The chain recombines TRBV7-2 with TRBJ2-7; the D gene is possibly TRBD2 (6 bases). Germline CDR1 and CDR2: SGHTA and FQGNSA. The V gene lost 5 bases and the J gene lost 4 bases, with 12 bases spanning the gap. This CDR3 comprises 13 residues.

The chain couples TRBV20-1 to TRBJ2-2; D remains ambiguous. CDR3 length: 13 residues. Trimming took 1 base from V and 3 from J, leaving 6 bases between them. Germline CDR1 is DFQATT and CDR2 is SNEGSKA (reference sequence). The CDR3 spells CSARGIHTGELFF. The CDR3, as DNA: TGCAGTGCTAGAGGAATACACACCGGGGAGCTGTTTTTT.

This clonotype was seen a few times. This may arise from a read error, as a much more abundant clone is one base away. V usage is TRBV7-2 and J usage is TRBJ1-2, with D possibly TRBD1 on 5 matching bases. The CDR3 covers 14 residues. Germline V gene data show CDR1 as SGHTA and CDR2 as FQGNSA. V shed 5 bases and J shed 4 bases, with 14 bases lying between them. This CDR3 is CASSVRDGLYGYTF. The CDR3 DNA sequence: TGTGCCAGCAGCGTGAGGGACGGCCTCTATGGCTACACCTTC.

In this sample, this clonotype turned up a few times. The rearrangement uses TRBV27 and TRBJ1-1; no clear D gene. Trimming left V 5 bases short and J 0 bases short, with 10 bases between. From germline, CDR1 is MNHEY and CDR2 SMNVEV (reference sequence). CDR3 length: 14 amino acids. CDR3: CASSPDPMNTEAFF. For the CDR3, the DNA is TGTGCCAGCAGTCCCGACCCCATGAACACTGAAGCTTTCTTT.

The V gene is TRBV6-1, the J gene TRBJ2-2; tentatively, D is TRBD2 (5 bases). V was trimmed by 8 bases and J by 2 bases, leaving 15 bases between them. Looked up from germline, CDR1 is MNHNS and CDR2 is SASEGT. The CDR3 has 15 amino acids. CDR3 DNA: TGTGCCAGCCGCGTCCGGGATTTCAACACCGGGGAGCTGTTTTTT. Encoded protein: CASRVRDFNTGELFF.

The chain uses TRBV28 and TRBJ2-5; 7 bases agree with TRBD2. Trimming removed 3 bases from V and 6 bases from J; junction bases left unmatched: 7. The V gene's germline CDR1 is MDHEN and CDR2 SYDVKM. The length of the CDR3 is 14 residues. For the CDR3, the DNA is TGTGCCAGCAGTTTCGGCCTAGCGGTAAAGACCCAGTACTTC. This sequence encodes CASSFGLAVKTQYF.

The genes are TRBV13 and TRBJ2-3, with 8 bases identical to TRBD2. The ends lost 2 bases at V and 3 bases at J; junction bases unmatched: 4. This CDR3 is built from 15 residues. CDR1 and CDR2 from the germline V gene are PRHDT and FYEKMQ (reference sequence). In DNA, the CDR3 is TGTGCCAGCAGCTTATTACTAGCGGAGACAGATACGCAGTATTTT. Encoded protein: CASSLLLAETDTQYF.

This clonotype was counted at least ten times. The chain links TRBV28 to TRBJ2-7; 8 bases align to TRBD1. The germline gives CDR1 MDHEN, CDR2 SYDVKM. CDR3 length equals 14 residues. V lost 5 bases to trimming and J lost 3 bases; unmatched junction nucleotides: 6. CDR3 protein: CASSPRTGNYEQYF. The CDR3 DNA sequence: TGTGCCAGCAGTCCTCGGACAGGGAACTACGAGCAGTACTTC.